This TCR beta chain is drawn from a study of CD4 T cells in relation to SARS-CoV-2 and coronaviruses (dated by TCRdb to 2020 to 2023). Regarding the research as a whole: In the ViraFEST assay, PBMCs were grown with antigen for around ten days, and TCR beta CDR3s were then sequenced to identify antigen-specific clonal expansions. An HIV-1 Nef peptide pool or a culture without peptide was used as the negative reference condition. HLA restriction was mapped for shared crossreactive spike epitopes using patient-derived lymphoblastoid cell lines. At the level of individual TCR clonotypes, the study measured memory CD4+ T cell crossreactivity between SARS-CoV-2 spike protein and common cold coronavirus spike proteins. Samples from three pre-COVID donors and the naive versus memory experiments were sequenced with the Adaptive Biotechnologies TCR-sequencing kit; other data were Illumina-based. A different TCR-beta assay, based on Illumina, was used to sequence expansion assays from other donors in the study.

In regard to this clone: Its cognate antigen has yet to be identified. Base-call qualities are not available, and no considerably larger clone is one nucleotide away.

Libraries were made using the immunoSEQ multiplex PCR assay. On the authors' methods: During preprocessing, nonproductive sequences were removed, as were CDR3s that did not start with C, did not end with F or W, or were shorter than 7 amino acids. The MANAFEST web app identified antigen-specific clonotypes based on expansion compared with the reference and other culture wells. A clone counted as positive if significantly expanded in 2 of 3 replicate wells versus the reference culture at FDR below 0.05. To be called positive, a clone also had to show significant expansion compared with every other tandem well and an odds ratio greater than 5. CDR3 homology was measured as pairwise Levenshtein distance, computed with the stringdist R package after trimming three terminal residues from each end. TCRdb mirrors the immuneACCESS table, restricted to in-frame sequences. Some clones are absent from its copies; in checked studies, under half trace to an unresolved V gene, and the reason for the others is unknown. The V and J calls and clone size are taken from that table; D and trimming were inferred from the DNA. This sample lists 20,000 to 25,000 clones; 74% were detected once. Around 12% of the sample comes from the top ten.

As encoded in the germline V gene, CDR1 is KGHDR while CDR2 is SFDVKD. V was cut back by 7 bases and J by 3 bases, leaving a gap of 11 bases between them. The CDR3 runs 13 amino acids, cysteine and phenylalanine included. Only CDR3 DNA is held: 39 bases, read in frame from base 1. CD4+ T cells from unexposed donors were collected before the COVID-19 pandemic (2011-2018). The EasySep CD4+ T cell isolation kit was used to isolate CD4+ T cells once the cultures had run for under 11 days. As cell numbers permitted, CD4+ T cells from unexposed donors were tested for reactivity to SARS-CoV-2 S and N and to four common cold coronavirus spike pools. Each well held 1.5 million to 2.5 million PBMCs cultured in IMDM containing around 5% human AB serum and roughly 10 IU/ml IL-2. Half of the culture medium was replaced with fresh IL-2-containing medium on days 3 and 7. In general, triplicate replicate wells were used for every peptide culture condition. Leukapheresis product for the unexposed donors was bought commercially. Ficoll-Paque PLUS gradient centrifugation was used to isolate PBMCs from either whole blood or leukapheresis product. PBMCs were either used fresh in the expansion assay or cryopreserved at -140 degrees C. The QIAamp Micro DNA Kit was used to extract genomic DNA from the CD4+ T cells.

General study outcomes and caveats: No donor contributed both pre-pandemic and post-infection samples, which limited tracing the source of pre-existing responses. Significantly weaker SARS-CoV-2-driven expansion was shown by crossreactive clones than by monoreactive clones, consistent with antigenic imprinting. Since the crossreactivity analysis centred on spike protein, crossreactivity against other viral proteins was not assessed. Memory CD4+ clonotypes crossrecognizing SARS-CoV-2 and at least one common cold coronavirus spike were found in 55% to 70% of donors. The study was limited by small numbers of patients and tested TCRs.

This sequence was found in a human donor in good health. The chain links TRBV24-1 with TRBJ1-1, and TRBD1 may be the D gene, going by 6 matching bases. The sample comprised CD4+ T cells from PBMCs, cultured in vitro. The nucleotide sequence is TGTGCCACCAGCGGGGGGGGGCACACTGAAGCTTTCTTT. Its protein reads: CATSGGGHTEAFF.